This T cell receptor beta chain was obtained from a study of T cell changes during pregnancy in multiple sclerosis. The trim removed 4 bases at V and 4 bases at J, leaving 8 bases unmatched. Germline assignment: CDR1 SGHTS and CDR2 YDEGEE. There are 15 residues in the CDR3. TCRdb's copy holds only in-frame clones and misses some; the assay was immunoSEQ multiplex PCR. Among 50,000 to 70,000 clones listed, 90% to 95% were seen once. This TCR was sampled from a female donor in good health, enrolled as a control in a pregnancy study. The rearrangement links TRBV5-8 to TRBJ1-1, with 9 bases lining up with TRBD1. Sequencing was performed on peripheral blood, taken in the third trimester of pregnancy. The CDR3 DNA is TGTGCCAGCAGCCTGGGGACAGGGAGATCCACTGAAGCTTTCTTT. Translated: CASSLGTGRSTEAFF.